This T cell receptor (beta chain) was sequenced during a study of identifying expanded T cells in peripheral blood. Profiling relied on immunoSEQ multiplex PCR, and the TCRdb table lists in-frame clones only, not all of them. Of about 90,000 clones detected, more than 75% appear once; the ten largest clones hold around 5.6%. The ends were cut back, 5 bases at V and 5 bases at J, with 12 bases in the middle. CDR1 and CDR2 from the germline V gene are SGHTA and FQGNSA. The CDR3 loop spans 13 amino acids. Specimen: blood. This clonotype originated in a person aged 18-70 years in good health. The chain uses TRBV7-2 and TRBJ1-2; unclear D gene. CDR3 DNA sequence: TGTGCCAGCAGCCCCGACTGGCTATATGGCTACACCTTC. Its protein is CASSPDWLYGYTF.